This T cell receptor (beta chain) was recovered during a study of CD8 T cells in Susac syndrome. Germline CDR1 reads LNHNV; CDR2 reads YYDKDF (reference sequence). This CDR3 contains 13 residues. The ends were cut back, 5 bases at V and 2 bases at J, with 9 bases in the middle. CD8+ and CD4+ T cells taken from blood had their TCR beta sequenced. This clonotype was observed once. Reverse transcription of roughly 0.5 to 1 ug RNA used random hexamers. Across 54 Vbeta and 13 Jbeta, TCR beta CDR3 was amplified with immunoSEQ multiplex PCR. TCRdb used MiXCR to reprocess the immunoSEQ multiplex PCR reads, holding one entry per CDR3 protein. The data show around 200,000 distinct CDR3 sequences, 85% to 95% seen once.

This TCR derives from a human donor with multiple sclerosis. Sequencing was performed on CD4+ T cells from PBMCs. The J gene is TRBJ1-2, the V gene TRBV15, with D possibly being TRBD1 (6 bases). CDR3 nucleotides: TGTGCCACCAGCGAGAGGGGGAACTATGGCTACACCTTC. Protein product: CATSERGNYGYTF.